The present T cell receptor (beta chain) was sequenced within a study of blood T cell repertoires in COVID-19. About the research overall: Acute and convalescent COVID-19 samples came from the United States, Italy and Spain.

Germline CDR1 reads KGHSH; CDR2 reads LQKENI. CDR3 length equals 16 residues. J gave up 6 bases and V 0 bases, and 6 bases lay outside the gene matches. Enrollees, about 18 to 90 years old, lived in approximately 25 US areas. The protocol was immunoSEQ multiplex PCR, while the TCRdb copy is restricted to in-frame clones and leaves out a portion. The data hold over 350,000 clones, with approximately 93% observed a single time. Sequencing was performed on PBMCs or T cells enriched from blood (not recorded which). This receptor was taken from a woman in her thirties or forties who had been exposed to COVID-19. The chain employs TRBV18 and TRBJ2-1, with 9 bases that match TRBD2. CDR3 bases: TGTGCCAGCTCACCACCTCTAGCGGGATTATTCAATGAGCAGTTCTTC. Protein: CASSPPLAGLFNEQFF.